This passage covers 23 T cell receptor beta chains from one sample sequenced in a study of T cell changes during pregnancy in multiple sclerosis. Sequencing used immunoSEQ multiplex PCR; TCRdb keeps in-frame clones, though not all of them. Among under 150,000 clones, 90% to 98% were seen once, and the ten largest hold around 0.46%. Source: peripheral blood, taken after pregnancy. Every receptor here comes from a female donor with multiple sclerosis, enrolled in a pregnancy study.

The genes are TRBV2 and TRBJ2-7; D gene ambiguous. There are 11 residues in the CDR3. Trimming took 6 bases from V and 5 from J, leaving 8 bases between them. The V gene's germline CDR1 is SNHLY and CDR2 FYNNEI. The CDR3 reads CASRGRNEQYF. CDR3 nucleotide sequence: TGTGCCAGCAGGGGCAGAAACGAGCAGTACTTC.

The chain employs TRBV28 and TRBJ1-2, with 9 bases fitting TRBD1. Germline V gene sequence: CDR1 MDHEN, CDR2 SYDVKM. Trimming removed 3 bases from V and 5 bases from J; junction bases left unmatched: 10. The CDR3 has 16 residues. CDR3: CASSFQGQGMGYGYTF. CDR3 bases: TGTGCCAGCAGTTTCCAGGGACAGGGAATGGGGTATGGCTACACCTTC.

The V and J genes are TRBV18 and TRBJ1-1; D perhaps matches TRBD1 (6 bases). Looked up from germline, CDR1 is KGHSH and CDR2 is LQKENI. CDR3 size: 16 residues. V lost 4 bases to trimming and J lost 0 bases, with 15 bases between them. Here the CDR3 reads CASSRPPGQLNTEAFF. The CDR3 nucleotides are TGTGCCAGCTCACGACCACCTGGACAGCTGAACACTGAAGCTTTCTTT.

This rearrangement joins TRBV6-4 to TRBJ1-3; D gene uncertain. Per the germline V gene, CDR1 is MRHNA and CDR2 is SNTAGT. The CDR3 runs 17 residues. V gave up 2 bases and J gave up 4 bases, with 18 bases separating them. The CDR3 protein is CASSDLHLPSGGNTIYF. In nucleotides, the CDR3 is TGTGCCAGCAGTGACCTACATCTTCCATCCGGGGGAAACACCATATATTTT.

CDR3 protein: CASSSGYEQFF. CDR3 nucleotides: TGTGCCAGCAGTTCAGGGTATGAGCAGTTCTTC. The V and J genes are TRBV7-2 and TRBJ2-1, with D tentatively TRBD1 (5 bases). Germline V gives CDR1 SGHTA, CDR2 FQGNSA. Trimming shortened V by 6 bases and J by 8 bases, and 8 bases separated the two germline ends. The CDR3 has 11 residues.

This clone was observed once. This chain uses TRBV14 with TRBJ2-7, with TRBD2 identical over 7 bases. Unmatched junction bases numbered 12, after V lost 9 bases and J lost 4 bases. Germline CDR1 SGHDN, CDR2 FVKESK. This CDR3 is 14 amino acids long. This chain's CDR3 is CASSASGLPYEQYF. The CDR3 DNA reads as TGTGCCAGTTCAGCTTCGGGACTACCGTACGAGCAGTACTTC. The full variable domain, in which reference TRBV14 and TRBJ2-7 provide the parts outside the CDR3, is EAGVTQFPSHSVIEKGQTVTLRCDPISGHDNLYWYRRVMGKEIKFLLHFVKESKQDESGMPNNRFLAERTGGTYSTLKVQPAELEDSGVYFCASSASGLPYEQYFGPGTRLTVT.

This chain links TRBV28 with TRBJ1-1; maybe TRBD1 (6 bases). In germline, CDR1 is MDHEN, CDR2 SYDVKM. Trimming took off 1 base at V and 6 bases at J, with 15 bases between the two ends. The CDR3 contains 15 residues. This CDR3 is CASSLSAQGKSEAFF. The CDR3 nucleotides are TGTGCCAGCAGTTTATCGGCACAGGGAAAGTCTGAAGCTTTCTTT.

V gene TRBV5-6 combines with J gene TRBJ2-6, with D perhaps matching TRBD2 (5 bases). The CDR3 runs to 17 residues. CDR1 is SGHDT and CDR2 is YYEEEE in the germline V gene. V was pared by 7 bases and J by 0 bases, with 17 bases between. The CDR3 protein is CASGRVTPSSGANVLTF. The CDR3 DNA sequence: TGTGCCAGCGGGCGGGTCACCCCATCCTCTGGGGCCAACGTCCTGACTTTC. Filled out from reference TRBV5-6 and TRBJ2-6, the complete variable domain reads DAGVTQSPTHLIKTRGQQVTLRCSPKSGHDTVSWYQQALGQGPQFIFQYYEEEERQRGNFPDRFSGHQFPNYSSELNVNALLLGDSALYLCASGRVTPSSGANVLTFGAGSRLTVL.

The rearrangement joins TRBV2 to TRBJ2-2, with 8 bases identical to TRBD1. From germline, CDR1 is SNHLY and CDR2 FYNNEI. Unmatched junction bases numbered 1, after V lost 4 bases and J lost 3 bases. The CDR3 contains 14 residues. As DNA, the CDR3 is TGTGCCAGCAGTGGGGGACAGGACACCGGGGAGCTGTTTTTT. Residues: CASSGGQDTGELFF.

The V call is TRBV7-9, the J call TRBJ2-3; D call uncertain. CDR3 size: 13 residues. Between the trimmed V and J ends, which lost 3 bases and 5 bases, there was a span of 9 bases. Germline V gives CDR1 SEHNR, CDR2 FQNEAQ (reference sequence). The CDR3 region is CASSFLSGDTQYF. CDR3 bases: TGTGCCAGCAGCTTTCTTTCCGGAGATACGCAGTATTTT.

CDR3 nucleotide sequence: TGTGCCAGTAGTATATCGAGCGCCTACTCCTACGAGCAGTACTTC. Translation: CASSISSAYSYEQYF. The chain employs TRBV19 and TRBJ2-7, with unresolved D. Germline assignment: CDR1 LNHDA and CDR2 SQIVND (reference sequence). The V end lost 2 bases, the J end lost 0 bases, and 11 bases lay between the germline ends. The CDR3 runs 15 residues.

The genes are TRBV28 and TRBJ2-5, with TRBD1 identical over 8 bases. V shed 7 bases and J 1 base; nucleotides not matched to a gene: 8. The germline V gene encodes CDR1 MDHEN and CDR2 SYDVKM. This CDR3 is 15 amino acids long. The DNA for the CDR3 is TGTGCCAGCACAACCGGGACAGGCGTCCAAGAGACCCAGTACTTC. Translation gives CASTTGTGVQETQYF.

The chain employs TRBV7-9 and TRBJ1-1, with TRBD1 identical over 9 bases. V shed 1 base and J 5 bases; nucleotides not matched to a gene: 11. CDR1 and CDR2 (germline): SEHNR, FQNEAQ (reference sequence). The CDR3 has 17 amino acids. The CDR3 spells CASSLGMWDREGTEAFF. In DNA form, the CDR3 reads TGTGCCAGCAGCTTAGGGATGTGGGACAGGGAGGGGACTGAAGCTTTCTTT.

The chain uses TRBV6-1 and TRBJ2-7, with a tentative D call TRBD1 (6 bases). The CDR3 consists of 16 residues. Germline loops: CDR1 MNHNS, CDR2 SASEGT. Deletions cut 3 bases from V and 1 base from J, with 16 bases between. The CDR3 is CASSERKQGQSYEQYF. The CDR3 bases are TGTGCCAGCAGTGAGCGAAAGCAGGGACAATCCTACGAGCAGTACTTC.

This sequence joins TRBV27 and TRBJ2-7; 10 bases agree with TRBD2. Germline V gene data show CDR1 as MNHEY and CDR2 as SMNVEV (reference sequence). The trim removed 5 bases at V and 4 bases at J, leaving 8 bases unmatched. The CDR3 runs to 15 residues. CDR3 coding DNA: TGTGCCAGCAGTAGGACTAGCGGTGGTAGGTACGAGCAGTACTTC. Translation gives CASSRTSGGRYEQYF.

The J gene is TRBJ2-1, the V gene TRBV7-2, with D unresolved. Trimming removed 2 bases at V and 4 bases at J, with 9 bases between. The CDR3 is made up of 14 amino acids. Germline V gene lookup returns CDR1 SGHTA and CDR2 FQGNSA. CDR3: CASSLFPSYNEQFF. In DNA form, the CDR3 reads TGTGCCAGCAGCTTATTCCCCAGTTACAATGAGCAGTTCTTC.

The chain employs TRBV9 and TRBJ2-7; no reliable D call. Germline assignment: CDR1 SGDLS and CDR2 YYNGEE. Trimming took 0 bases from V and 4 from J, leaving 11 bases between them. The CDR3 is 14 amino acids. The chain's CDR3 is CASSVGVEPYEQYF. The CDR3 nucleotides are TGTGCCAGCAGCGTAGGGGTGGAGCCGTACGAGCAGTACTTC.

V usage is TRBV5-8 and J usage is TRBJ2-6; D unclear. Germline CDR1 reads SGHTS; CDR2 reads YDEGEE. The CDR3 spans 16 residues. Trimming took off 1 base at V and 2 bases at J, with 10 bases between the two ends. The chain's CDR3 is CASSLNGWAGANVLTF. CDR3 bases: TGTGCCAGCAGCTTGAACGGGTGGGCTGGGGCCAACGTCCTGACTTTC.

The chain is built from TRBV19 and TRBJ2-3; TRBD1 matches 8 bases. The CDR3 consists of 17 residues. Looked up from germline, CDR1 is LNHDA and CDR2 is SQIVND (reference sequence). With 5 bases clipped from V and 2 bases from J, the junction kept 12 bases outside the gene matches. The CDR3: CASSLHRRTGTTDTQYF. The CDR3 DNA is TGTGCCAGTAGTCTCCATCGGAGGACAGGGACCACAGATACGCAGTATTTT.

V and J are TRBV5-6 and TRBJ2-3; TRBD2 matches 12 bases. V lost 2 bases, J lost 4 bases, and 14 bases stayed unmatched. CDR1 is SGHDT and CDR2 is YYEEEE in the germline V gene. The CDR3 sequence is 19 residues long. In nucleotides, the CDR3 is TGTGCCAGCAGCTTAGGTGAACTGCGACTAGCGGGAGTGGCAGATACGCAGTATTTT. This translates into CASSLGELRLAGVADTQYF.

The chain carries TRBV29-1 and TRBJ2-7; 12 positions match TRBD2. CDR1 is SQVTM, CDR2 ANQGSEA, per germline. This CDR3 spans 15 amino acids. The V gene end was trimmed by 7 bases and the J gene end by 5 bases; junction bases not matched to a gene: 12. The CDR3 protein is CSATPTSGRGNEQYF. The CDR3, as DNA: TGCAGCGCCACTCCGACTAGCGGGAGAGGGAACGAGCAGTACTTC.

This chain uses TRBV2 with TRBJ1-1; weak D call: TRBD1 (6 bases). The CDR3 length is 14 residues. The V end was cut by 8 bases, the J end by 0 bases, with 13 bases between. Germline CDR1 SNHLY, CDR2 FYNNEI. The DNA for the CDR3 is TGTGCCAGCCTATGGACAGACATGAACACTGAAGCTTTCTTT. Translation: CASLWTDMNTEAFF.

The chain combines TRBV9 with TRBJ1-2, with 9 bases identical to TRBD1. The CDR3 loop spans 15 amino acids. The V and J ends lost 6 bases and 6 bases, in that order; junction bases with no gene match: 12. In germline, CDR1 is SGDLS, CDR2 YYNGEE. The CDR3 DNA sequence: TGTGCCAGCAACGAAGACGGACAGGGGTCGGATGGCTACACCTTC. Amino acid sequence: CASNEDGQGSDGYTF.